The T cell receptor beta chain described here comes from a study of CD8 T cells in Susac syndrome. This clonotype was detected once. Blood CD8+ and CD4+ T cells underwent high-throughput TCR beta sequencing. The CD8+ and CD4+ T cells were negatively isolated, with the TEMRA cells enriched by FACS. Roughly 0.45 to 1 ug RNA was reverse transcribed with random hexamers. The TCR beta CDR3 was amplified by immunoSEQ multiplex PCR across 54 Vbeta, 13 Jbeta. TCRdb reprocessed the immunoSEQ multiplex PCR reads with MiXCR, giving one entry per CDR3 protein. The sample consists of over 300,000 distinct CDR3 sequences, about 91% of them appearing once. Sequenced: CD4+ T cells from PBMCs. The TCR was taken from a human donor with multiple sclerosis.

The CDR3 sequence: CASSQGRQREGSEQYF. The DNA for the CDR3 is TGTGCCAGCAGCCAAGGCCGGCAGCGGGAAGGCAGCGAGCAGTACTTC. This chain joins TRBV4-2 and TRBJ2-7, with 7 positions matching TRBD2. The CDR3 runs to 16 residues. Losses at the gene ends were 1 base for V and 6 bases for J; bases not matched to a gene: 12. Germline V gene data show CDR1 as LGHNA and CDR2 as YNFKEQ.